One sample yielded the 26 T cell receptor beta chains listed below, sequenced in a study of blood T cells in healthy people across ages. PCR was performed a second time for about 6 to 12 cycles using a sample-barcoded 5' primer and a J-beta primer mix. TCRdb reanalysed the 5' RACE reads using MiXCR and keeps one entry per CDR3 protein. The table includes about a million distinct CDR3 sequences, just over 50% detected once. The source material was blood. The receptor set was obtained from a woman aged 55-69 years in good health.

The gene calls are TRBV11-2 and TRBJ2-1; 14 nucleotides agree with TRBD2. Trimming took 5 bases from V and 5 from J; bases not matched to a gene: 5. The CDR3 has 16 residues. Per germline, CDR1 SGHAT and CDR2 FQNNGV. Written as DNA, the CDR3 is TGTGCCAGCAGCCCGCGACTAGCGGGAGGGCACAATGAGCAGTTCTTC. The encoded protein is CASSPRLAGGHNEQFF.

The chain joins TRBV7-8 to TRBJ2-1; D gene unclear. CDR1 SGHVS and CDR2 FQNEAQ come from the germline V gene. The CDR3 has 13 amino acids. V was cut by 2 bases and J by 9 bases, with 11 bases left in between. This CDR3 reads CASSLKSYVEQFF. CDR3 bases: TGTGCCAGCAGCTTAAAAAGTTATGTTGAGCAGTTCTTC.

The chain couples TRBV7-9 to TRBJ2-7; D gene uncertain. The CDR3 spans 13 residues. The V gene lost 4 bases and the J gene lost 5 bases, with 12 bases spanning the gap. Per the germline V gene, CDR1 is SEHNR and CDR2 is FQNEAQ (reference sequence). The CDR3 nucleotides read TGTGCCAGCAGCTCATCCGAATATCACGAGCAGTACTTC. This codes for CASSSSEYHEQYF.

The table lists this clonotype with a count of one. This chain uses TRBV27 with TRBJ2-3; 8 nucleotides match TRBD2. Losses at the gene ends were 5 bases for V and 2 bases for J; bases not matched to a gene: 3. The CDR3 covers 14 residues. The germline V gene encodes CDR1 MNHEY and CDR2 SMNVEV (reference sequence). CDR3 sequence reads: CASSTGLDTDTQYF. In DNA, the CDR3 is TGTGCCAGCAGTACGGGACTAGACACAGATACGCAGTATTTT.

This chain joins TRBV27 and TRBJ2-3; 9 bases line up with TRBD2. CDR1 is MNHEY, CDR2 SMNVEV, per germline (reference sequence). V trimming: 7 bases; J trimming: 3 bases; junction bases outside the gene matches: 2. This CDR3 region has 13 residues. The CDR3 sequence is CASNLAGTDTQYF. The CDR3 region has the DNA TGTGCCAGCAACCTAGCGGGAACAGATACGCAGTATTTT.

This clonotype was observed a handful of times. One end of the junction is discordant with germline, which a read error may explain. The chain carries TRBV12-3 or TRBV12-4 and TRBJ2-1; 9 bases map to TRBD2. The CDR3 extends over 15 amino acids. In nucleotides, the CDR3 is TGTGCCAGCAGTTTAGCGGGTAGCGGGAGTAATGAGCAGTTCTTT. Its translation: CASSLAGSGSNEQFF.

The chain joins TRBV20-1 to TRBJ2-1; D is possibly TRBD1 or TRBD2 (6 bases each). CDR3 length: 14 residues. Germline assignment: CDR1 DFQATT and CDR2 SNEGSKA (reference sequence). Trimming pared 2 bases from V and 8 bases from J, leaving 16 bases between. DNA for the CDR3: TGCAGTGCTAGAAGTGCGGGAAGGGGGGATGAGCAGTTCTTC. It translates to CSARSAGRGDEQFF.

V is TRBV28 and J is TRBJ1-5, with 10 nucleotides matching TRBD1. The V and J ends lost 6 bases and 3 bases, in that order; junction bases with no gene match: 11. The germline CDR1 and CDR2 sequences are MDHEN and SYDVKM. The CDR3 sequence is 17 residues long. The CDR3 bases are TGTGCCAGCAGAGGGACAGGGGTATTGTTTGTCAATCAGCCCCAGCATTTT. Its protein product is CASRGTGVLFVNQPQHF.

V usage is TRBV20-1 and J usage is TRBJ2-1; TRBD2 aligns across 9 bases. The DNA matches TRBJ2-7 better at its end, which makes the J call doubtful. The CDR3 sequence is 14 residues long. The germline CDR1 and CDR2 sequences are DFQATT and SNEGSKA (reference sequence). CDR3 bases: TGCAGTGCTAGAGGAAGCGGGAGGCTCCACGAGCAGTACTTC. Its translation: CSARGSGRLHEQYF.

V gene TRBV6-1 combines with J gene TRBJ1-1, with 7 bases fitting TRBD1. The J segment lost 1 base and the V segment lost 7 bases, leaving 9 bases of the junction unmatched. This CDR3 spans 15 amino acids. The germline gives CDR1 MNHNS, CDR2 SASEGT. The CDR3 is CASIKEGTANTEAFF. The CDR3 region has the DNA TGTGCCAGCATTAAAGAAGGGACAGCGAACACTGAAGCTTTCTTT.

DNA of the CDR3: TGTGCCAGCAGCTTGGCTAACACCCAAGAGACCCAGTACTTC. Protein: CASSLANTQETQYF. This chain uses TRBV11-2 with TRBJ2-7, with D unresolved. The J call may be mistaken, given a closer DNA end match to TRBJ2-5. CDR1 and CDR2 (germline): SGHAT, FQNNGV. This CDR3 has 14 residues.

This chain uses TRBV20-1 with TRBJ2-7; TRBD2 aligns across 7 bases. After removal of 1 base from V and 4 bases from J, the junction contained 7 bases not matched to a gene. Looked up from germline, CDR1 is DFQATT and CDR2 is SNEGSKA (reference sequence). The CDR3 loop spans 14 amino acids. The CDR3 sequence is CSARARGGKYEQYF. The CDR3 nucleotides are TGCAGTGCTAGAGCCCGCGGGGGAAAATACGAGCAGTACTTC.

The sample holds one count of this clonotype. The chain employs TRBV2 and TRBJ2-4; 8 bases match TRBD2. J gave up 8 bases and V 3 bases, and 0 bases lay outside the gene matches. Germline V gene data show CDR1 as SNHLY and CDR2 as FYNNEI. The CDR3 loop spans 12 amino acids. In DNA, the CDR3 is TGTGCCAGCAGTGAGGGACTAGACATTCAGTACTTC. Translating it yields CASSEGLDIQYF.

This rearrangement joins TRBV10-3 to TRBJ2-1, with D perhaps matching TRBD1 (5 bases). The CDR3 length is 15 residues. The V end lost 0 bases, the J end lost 1 base, and 7 bases lay between the germline ends. Germline assignment: CDR1 ENHRY and CDR2 SYGVKD. The CDR3 here is CAISESGQSYNEQFF. The CDR3 nucleotides read TGTGCCATCAGTGAGTCGGGGCAGTCCTACAATGAGCAGTTCTTC.

CDR3 amino acids: CASRPDRGWNYGYTF. CDR3 bases: TGTGCCAGCAGACCAGACAGGGGATGGAACTATGGCTACACCTTC. The V and J genes are TRBV6-5 and TRBJ1-2, with 8 bases matching TRBD1. This CDR3 is 15 amino acids long. Germline V gene lookup returns CDR1 MNHEY and CDR2 SVGAGI. V was pared by 6 bases and J by 2 bases, with 8 bases of the junction left unmatched.

The chain has TRBV7-9 and TRBJ2-3; 7 bases fit TRBD1. The germline V gene has CDR1 SEHNR and CDR2 FQNEAQ (reference sequence). The CDR3 consists of 17 residues. V shed 0 bases and J 0 bases; nucleotides not matched to a gene: 6. The CDR3 nucleotides are TGTGCCAGCAGCTTAGCGAATCACAGGGGAAGCACAGATACGCAGTATTTT. Translation gives CASSLANHRGSTDTQYF.

The chain combines TRBV7-2 with TRBJ2-7; maybe TRBD2 (5 bases). The J call is uncertain, as TRBJ2-1 better fits the DNA end. This CDR3 has 14 amino acids. The germline gives CDR1 SGHTA, CDR2 FQGNSA. CDR3 bases: TGTGCCAGCAGCCCTCGGGGTAGCGAAACTGAGCAGTTCTTC. Its translation: CASSPRGSETEQFF.

This clonotype came up a few times. This rearrangement joins TRBV29-1 to TRBJ2-7; TRBD1 or TRBD2 may be the D gene (5 bases each). V lost 6 bases, J lost 5 bases, and 17 bases lay in between. The CDR3 covers 13 residues. Germline CDR1 is SQVTM and CDR2 is ANQGSEA. The chain's CDR3 is CSVGERSPHEQYF. CDR3 bases: TGCAGCGTGGGGGAGAGGTCCCCACACGAGCAGTACTTC.

The chain has TRBV6-2 or TRBV6-3 and TRBJ2-1, with D tentatively TRBD2 (6 bases). The length of the CDR3 is 14 residues. Trimming pared 7 bases from V and 10 bases from J, leaving 20 bases between. Germline CDR1 reads MNHEY; CDR2 reads SVGEGT. This CDR3 is CASKLAGPPGEQFF. CDR3 nucleotides: TGTGCCAGCAAGTTGGCGGGACCACCAGGGGAGCAGTTCTTC.

This rearrangement joins TRBV4-3 to TRBJ2-3; D uncertain. Germline CDR1 and CDR2: LGHNA and YSLEER. V was pared by 8 bases and J by 3 bases, with 15 bases between. CDR3 length equals 14 residues. CDR3 loop: CASGRDNRTDTQYF. The CDR3 nucleotides read TGCGCCAGCGGCCGAGATAACAGAACAGATACGCAGTATTTT.

There are many counts of this clonotype. The rearrangement joins TRBV7-2 to TRBJ2-7; maybe TRBD2 (6 bases). The CDR3 has 12 amino acids. V was trimmed by 3 bases and J by 12 bases, leaving 15 bases between them. Germline V gene lookup returns CDR1 SGHTA and CDR2 FQGNSA. The CDR3 reads CASSFNFLAPYF. CDR3 in DNA: TGTGCCAGCAGCTTCAACTTTCTAGCGCCGTACTTC.

This chain links TRBV6-2 or TRBV6-3 with TRBJ2-1, with 7 bases lining up with TRBD2. In germline, CDR1 is MNHEY, CDR2 SVGEGT. The CDR3 is 16 amino acids. Losses at the gene ends were 5 bases for V and 7 bases for J; bases not matched to a gene: 14. The CDR3 bases are TGTGCCAGCAGTAACCAGCGGGACCTATGGTCAAATGAGCAGTTCTTC. Residues: CASSNQRDLWSNEQFF.

This clonotype appeared a few times. The gene calls are TRBV28 and TRBJ1-6; weak D call: TRBD1 (5 bases). The germline gives CDR1 MDHEN, CDR2 SYDVKM. The length of the CDR3 is 16 residues. With 5 bases removed from V and 8 bases from J, the gap between germline ends came to 19 bases. The CDR3 here is CASSPSGGFGDSPLHF. The CDR3 DNA is TGTGCCAGCAGTCCTAGCGGGGGGTTCGGGGATTCACCCCTCCACTTT.

The V gene is TRBV2, the J gene TRBJ2-5; D is possibly TRBD1 or TRBD2 (5 bases each). Germline V gene sequence: CDR1 SNHLY, CDR2 FYNNEI. V was cut by 6 bases and J by 1 base, with 12 bases left in between. This CDR3 region has 14 residues. The DNA for the CDR3 is TGTGCCAGCAGGCGGATGGGGGTCCAAGAGACCCAGTACTTC. It is translated as CASRRMGVQETQYF.

This clonotype turned up a few times. V is TRBV7-9 and J is TRBJ1-5; a weak D match, TRBD1 (5 bases). There are 14 residues in the CDR3. The germline V gene has CDR1 SEHNR and CDR2 FQNEAQ (reference sequence). V was clipped by 2 bases and J by 4 bases, with 9 bases between them. CDR3 in amino acids: CASSLPGINQPQHF. CDR3 sequence (DNA): TGTGCCAGCAGCTTACCAGGGATAAATCAGCCCCAGCATTTT.

A few counts support this clonotype. The gene calls are TRBV7-6 and TRBJ2-1; D unresolved. Between the trimmed V and J ends, which lost 1 base and 3 bases, there was a span of 7 bases. The CDR3 runs 14 residues. The germline V gene encodes CDR1 SGHVS and CDR2 FNYEAQ. CDR3 sequence: CASSLGRIYNEQFF. CDR3 nucleotides: TGTGCCAGCAGCTTAGGGAGAATCTACAATGAGCAGTTCTTC. The whole variable domain, remainder taken from reference TRBV7-6 and TRBJ2-1, is GAGVSQSPRYKVTKRGQDVALRCDPISGHVSLYWYRQALGQGPEFLTYFNYEAQQDKSGLPNDRFSAERPEGSISTLTIQRTEQRDSAMYRCASSLGRIYNEQFFGPGTRLTVL.